A selection of T cell receptor beta chains follows, all from one sample in a study of graft-versus-host responses after intestinal transplantation. Repertoires were generated with immunoSEQ multiplex PCR, while TCRdb's copy carries only in-frame clones and drops some. This sample yields around 89,000 clones, of which around 90% are seen a single time; around 0.38% belongs to the top ten. The antigens these receptors bind are not known. Sequenced here: unstimulated CD8+ T cells sorted from spleen or lymph node cells, sampled before transplant. Source of these receptors: a human donor who was the organ donor for an intestinal transplant. The CDR3 runs from the conserved cysteine through the conserved F or W. D genes are given only for firm matches. Clone size appears in some rows only: once, few, many, or a class for an expanded clone.

TRBJ1-2 | TRBV4-1 | NA | NA | CASSSGREGYGYTF | TGCGCCAGCAGTTCTGGACGGGAAGGCTATGGCTACACCTTC
TRBJ1-2 | TRBV6-1 | NA | NA | CASLDPGNYGYTF | TGTGCCAGCCTCGACCCAGGGAACTATGGCTACACCTTC
TRBJ2-7 | TRBV4-3 | few | NA | CASSQVWGRAGYEQYF | TGCGCCAGCAGCCAAGTATGGGGCCGGGCGGGGTACGAGCAGTACTTC
TRBJ1-1 | TRBV19 | NA | NA | CASSIRGAGARGTEAFF | TGTGCCAGTAGTATTAGGGGAGCAGGGGCAAGGGGCACTGAAGCTTTCTTT
TRBJ1-1 | TRBV7-9 | NA | TRBD1 | CASSLGTGTDTGAFF | TGTGCCAGCAGCCTCGGGACAGGGACGGACACTGGAGCTTTCTTT
TRBJ1-6 | TRBV7-9 | NA | TRBD1 | CASSNTGGRSPLHF | TGTGCCAGCAGTAATACAGGGGGCCGGTCACCCCTCCACTTT
TRBJ1-4 | TRBV29-1 | NA | TRBD1 | CSVEGDRGHTNEKLFF | TGCAGCGTTGAGGGCGACAGGGGGCACACTAATGAAAAACTGTTTTTT
TRBJ1-6 | TRBV7-3 | NA | TRBD1 | CASSLVGTGREDSPLHF | TGTGCCAGCAGCTTGGTCGGGACAGGGAGAGAGGATTCACCCCTCCACTTT
TRBJ1-1 | TRBV28 | NA | NA | CASSPPGQGNTEAFF | TGTGCCAGCAGTCCTCCCGGTCAGGGGAACACTGAAGCTTTCTTT
TRBJ2-7 | TRBV5-1 | NA | NA | CASSLGGTYEQYF | TGCGCCAGCAGCTTAGGCGGAACCTACGAGCAGTACTTC
TRBJ2-3 | TRBV19 | NA | NA | CATSWGADTQYF | TGTGCCACGAGCTGGGGGGCAGATACGCAGTATTTT
TRBJ1-1 | TRBV29-1 | NA | TRBD1 | CSVTGATEAFF | TGCAGCGTTACAGGGGCCACTGAAGCTTTCTTT
TRBJ2-1 | TRBV25-1 | NA | TRBD2 | CASGPVSGGPNEQFF | TGTGCCAGCGGCCCCGTCTCGGGGGGGCCGAATGAGCAGTTCTTC
TRBJ2-7 | TRBV5-6 | NA | TRBD1 | CASSLGDRVAYEQYF | TGTGCCAGCAGCTTGGGGGACAGGGTAGCCTACGAGCAGTACTTC
TRBJ1-3 | TRBV9 | NA | NA | CASSTGRTTDGNTIYF | TGTGCCAGCAGCACAGGACGGACAACAGATGGAAACACCATATATTTT
TRBJ2-2 | TRBV11-2 | NA | NA | CASSLGATEYTGELFF | TGTGCCAGCAGCTTAGGAGCCACAGAGTACACCGGGGAGCTGTTTTTT